The subject of this entry is one TCR beta chain. Its specificity is unknown. This entry belongs to a study of radiation and T cells in renal cell carcinoma. CDR3 size: 13 residues. V lost 7 bases to trimming and J lost 3 bases; unmatched junction nucleotides: 6. Germline assignment: CDR1 SGHDN and CDR2 FVKESK. Study-wide points: No pretreatment tumor biopsies were available for baseline clonotypes.

Produced via immunoSEQ multiplex PCR; TCRdb's table is partial and in-frame only. The sample consists of around 76,000 clones, 82% of them appearing once. Time point meaning: blood 2 weeks post-SBRT. Noted treatment: 15 Gy SBRT to primary tumor, nephrectomy 4 weeks later. Clear cell pathology was present in this patient's renal cell carcinoma. The source is a man in his sixties with renal cell carcinoma. V usage is TRBV14 and J usage is TRBJ2-7, with TRBD1 matching over 7 bases. Sample: blood, taken from a patient whose treatment included radiotherapy and nephrectomy. The CDR3 DNA is TGTGCCAGCACCCATCGGGACAGCTACGAGCAGTACTTC. It encodes CASTHRDSYEQYF.